At least ten counts were recorded for the clone carrying this TCR beta chain. As yet, its antigen is unknown. Regions amplified from RNA transcripts were the TCR beta CDR3 regions. An initial round of RT-PCR targeting the TCR CDR3 relied on the HTBI primer set. TCRdb independently ran MiXCR on the multiplex PCR reads; one entry per CDR3 protein. The sample has about 480,000 distinct CDR3 sequences, approximately 15% seen once. This entry comes from a study of T cells in Graves' hyperthyroidism and ophthalmopathy. CDR3 size: 13 residues. V lost 6 bases to trimming and J lost 4 bases, with 10 bases between them. Germline CDR1 reads MNHEY; CDR2 reads SMNVEV (reference sequence). Study-wide findings and caveats: Ophthalmopathy was distinguished from stable hyperthyroidism by 13 V-J signatures.

This TCR came from a woman younger than 35 with Graves' hyperthyroidism. Sequenced input: blood. The chain recombines TRBV27 with TRBJ1-5; D is unclear. The CDR3 spells CASSILGNQPQHF. The CDR3 DNA follows: TGTGCCAGCAGCATACTAGGGAATCAGCCCCAGCATTTT.